The 21 T cell receptor beta chains presented below share a single source sample, sequenced in a study of cytomegalovirus exposure and HLA in healthy donors. In the PCR, 60 Vbeta and 13 Jbeta primers were used. The repertoire was sequenced with immunoSEQ multiplex PCR; TCRdb's copy has only in-frame clones and lacks some. The sample includes more than 85,000 clones, 60% to 85% of them seen just once. The sample comprised PBMCs. Every receptor here comes from a woman aged 40 to 49 in good health and CMV-seropositive.

The chain employs TRBV5-3 and TRBJ2-3; the match to TRBD2 covers 11 bases. TRBV5-3 is given ORF status, its function remaining uncertain. V lost 4 bases, J lost 5 bases, and 9 bases stayed unmatched. The CDR3 spans 16 residues. The CDR3 nucleotides are TGTGCCAGAAGCCAGACTAGCGGGGAGGCGGTAGATACGCAGTATTTT. It is translated as CARSQTSGEAVDTQYF.

The chain couples TRBV6-5 to TRBJ2-5; tentatively, D is TRBD2 (5 bases). The germline gives CDR1 MNHEY, CDR2 SVGAGI. The CDR3 is 16 residues long. The V gene lost 2 bases and the J gene lost 4 bases, with 17 bases spanning the gap. Here the CDR3 reads CASSYHVSVGRETQYF. CDR3 nucleotides: TGTGCCAGCAGTTACCATGTCAGCGTTGGGAGAGAGACCCAGTACTTC.

CDR3 DNA sequence: TGCGCCAGCAGCCAAGCAGTCTACAGATCCTACGAGCAGTACTTC. Protein: CASSQAVYRSYEQYF. The rearrangement uses TRBV4-3 and TRBJ2-7; D is undetermined. The CDR3 is 15 amino acids. Germline values: CDR1 LGHNA, CDR2 YSLEER. The ends were cut back, 1 base at V and 1 base at J, with 11 bases in the middle.

This clone was seen a single time. This chain uses TRBV2 with TRBJ2-5; a possible D gene is TRBD1 (6 bases). The DNA end is more similar to TRBJ2-7, so the J call may be wrong. Germline V gives CDR1 SNHLY, CDR2 FYNNEI. This CDR3 region has 13 residues. In DNA form, the CDR3 reads TGTGCCAGCAAAACAGGGAAGTCCTACGAGCAGTACTTC. Protein sequence: CASKTGKSYEQYF.

This chain joins TRBV5-6 and TRBJ2-3; D perhaps matches TRBD2 (7 bases). The CDR3 contains 18 residues. The V gene's germline CDR1 is SGHDT and CDR2 YYEEEE. V shed 1 base and J shed 3 bases, with 21 bases lying between them. Written as DNA, the CDR3 is TGTGCCAGCAGCTTGCGAAAGGGCAGGGGAGGGATGACAGATACGCAGTATTTT. Translated: CASSLRKGRGGMTDTQYF.

V usage is TRBV18 and J usage is TRBJ2-1, with D tentatively TRBD1 (5 bases). The CDR3 runs to 15 residues. From germline, CDR1 is KGHSH and CDR2 LQKENI. V was trimmed by 5 bases and J by 2 bases, leaving 13 bases between them. In nucleotides, the CDR3 is TGTGCCAGCTCAAGGTCAGGGCAGGCCTACAATGAGCAGTTCTTC. Its protein is CASSRSGQAYNEQFF.

The CDR3 loop reads CASSQTTGSGELFF. In nucleotides, the CDR3 is TGTGCCAGCAGCCAAACTACAGGGTCCGGGGAGCTGTTTTTT. The V call is TRBV7-9, the J call TRBJ2-2; tentatively, D is TRBD1 (6 bases). V was trimmed by 5 bases and J by 6 bases, leaving 13 bases between them. CDR3 size: 14 residues. The germline CDR1 and CDR2 sequences are SEHNR and FQNEAQ (reference sequence).

The V and J genes are TRBV6-6 and TRBJ1-5; 11 bases are a match to TRBD1. The V gene's germline CDR1 is MNHNY and CDR2 SVGAGI (reference sequence). This CDR3 contains 15 residues. The trim removed 7 bases at V and 9 bases at J, leaving 11 bases unmatched. The CDR3: CASTTSGQGEGPQHF. CDR3 nucleotide sequence: TGTGCCAGCACCACATCGGGACAGGGGGAGGGGCCCCAGCATTTT.

The chain is built from TRBV19 and TRBJ2-7, with D possibly TRBD2 on 6 matching bases. Germline V gene sequence: CDR1 LNHDA, CDR2 SQIVND (reference sequence). The germline V and J ends were trimmed by 3 bases and 3 bases, with 15 bases remaining between them. The CDR3 has 15 residues. The CDR3 spells CASSMGRLEGYEQYF. CDR3 sequence (DNA): TGTGCCAGTAGTATGGGGCGGTTGGAGGGCTACGAGCAGTACTTC.

V gene TRBV5-1 combines with J gene TRBJ2-1; 7 positions match TRBD2. Germline-derived CDR1 and CDR2 are SGHRS and YFSETQ. The CDR3 loop spans 15 amino acids. The V and J ends lost 0 bases and 3 bases, in that order; junction bases with no gene match: 3. CDR3 sequence reads: CASSLGASGYNEQFF. The DNA for the CDR3 is TGCGCCAGCAGCTTGGGGGCTAGCGGCTACAATGAGCAGTTCTTC.

The CDR3: CASSQEGTGGFATNEKLFF. The CDR3 nucleotides are TGCGCCAGCAGCCAAGAGGGGACAGGAGGGTTTGCAACTAATGAAAAACTGTTTTTT. The chain employs TRBV4-3 and TRBJ1-4; 8 positions match TRBD1. Germline loops: CDR1 LGHNA, CDR2 YSLEER. The CDR3 spans 19 residues. V shed 0 bases and J 0 bases; nucleotides not matched to a gene: 9.

V and J are TRBV4-1 and TRBJ2-4, with D possibly TRBD1 on 6 matching bases. The CDR3 contains 16 residues. V dropped 1 base and J dropped 5 bases, with 15 bases sitting between them. Germline lookup yields CDR1 MGHRA and CDR2 YSYEKL. As DNA, the CDR3 is TGCGCCAGCAGCCAAGTTCAGGGGTCTAGAGAAAACATTCAGTACTTC. It codes for CASSQVQGSRENIQYF.

The CDR3 DNA sequence: TGCGCCAGCAGCTCACCCGGGACAGGTACTAAAAAACTGTTTTTT. It encodes CASSSPGTGTKKLFF. This rearrangement joins TRBV4-1 to TRBJ1-4, with 8 nucleotides matching TRBD1. Trimming took 5 bases from V and 9 from J; bases not matched to a gene: 11. Per germline, CDR1 MGHRA and CDR2 YSYEKL. The CDR3 has 15 amino acids.

This chain links TRBV11-2 with TRBJ2-3; 13 bases fit TRBD2. Germline loops: CDR1 SGHAT, CDR2 FQNNGV. This CDR3 region has 17 residues. After removal of 5 bases from V and 2 bases from J, the junction contained 7 bases not matched to a gene. CDR3 DNA: TGTGCCAGCAGCCTAGGGACTAGCGGGACTAACACAGATACGCAGTATTTT. Translated, it gives CASSLGTSGTNTDTQYF. Full variable domain (remainder filled in from reference TRBV11-2 and TRBJ2-3): EAGVAQSPRYKIIEKRQSVAFWCNPISGHATLYWYQQILGQGPKLLIQFQNNGVVDDSQLPKDRFSAERLKGVDSTLKIQPAKLEDSAVYLCASSLGTSGTNTDTQYFGPGTRLTVL.

The CDR3: CASSRDRGVDQPQHF. The CDR3 DNA reads as TGTGCCAGCTCAAGGGACAGGGGTGTCGATCAGCCCCAGCATTTT. This chain connects TRBV18 to TRBJ1-5, with TRBD1 matching 10 bases. V shed 5 bases and J 5 bases; nucleotides not matched to a gene: 6. The CDR3 is made up of 15 amino acids. The germline gives CDR1 KGHSH, CDR2 LQKENI.

The gene calls are TRBV28 and TRBJ2-7; a possible D gene is TRBD2 (6 bases). Germline CDR1 reads MDHEN; CDR2 reads SYDVKM. CDR3 size: 15 residues. V was pared by 3 bases and J by 5 bases, with 17 bases between. The chain's CDR3 is CASSFFNPGGNEQYF. DNA of the CDR3: TGTGCCAGCAGTTTTTTTAATCCGGGCGGGAACGAGCAGTACTTC.

This clone was picked up one time. This rearrangement joins TRBV7-9 to TRBJ2-7; the match to TRBD2 covers 10 bases. This CDR3 region has 15 residues. The V gene end was trimmed by 5 bases and the J gene end by 5 bases; junction bases not matched to a gene: 9. CDR1 is SEHNR, CDR2 FQNEAQ, per germline (reference sequence). CDR3 loop: CASSATLAGGDEQYF. The CDR3 DNA reads TGTGCCAGCAGCGCCACCTTAGCGGGAGGCGACGAGCAGTACTTC. Together with reference TRBV7-9 and TRBJ2-7, the CDR3 gives the full variable domain: DTGVSQNPRHKITKRGQNVTFRCDPISEHNRLYWYRQTLGQGPEFLTYFQNEAQLEKSRLLSDRFSAERPKGSFSTLEIQRTEQGDSAMYLCASSATLAGGDEQYFGPGTRLTVT.

This clone came up once. This chain connects TRBV28 to TRBJ1-5; unclear D gene. From germline, CDR1 is MDHEN and CDR2 SYDVKM. CDR3 length equals 14 residues. The V and J ends lost 3 bases and 3 bases respectively, with 9 bases between them. The CDR3 nucleotides read TGTGCCAGCAGTTTCCCCGGGGTCAATCAGCCCCAGCATTTT. Its protein product is CASSFPGVNQPQHF.

The genes are TRBV7-2 and TRBJ2-7; D uncertain. Germline loops: CDR1 SGHTA, CDR2 FQGNSA. This CDR3 comprises 13 residues. V lost 1 base and J 6 bases, leaving 10 bases between the germline ends. The CDR3 DNA sequence: TGTGCCAGCAGCTTAGTACTCTACTCCGAGCAGTACTTC. Residues: CASSLVLYSEQYF.

This clone was counted a few times. The chain joins TRBV19 to TRBJ1-2, with TRBD1 identical over 8 bases. V lost 2 bases, J lost 4 bases, and 3 bases stayed unmatched. The length of the CDR3 is 14 residues. The germline CDR1 and CDR2 sequences are LNHDA and SQIVND (reference sequence). The CDR3 DNA follows: TGTGCCAGTAGTATACCCGGGACAGGCTATGGCTACACCTTC. Translation gives CASSIPGTGYGYTF.

The chain joins TRBV2 to TRBJ2-3; 8 bases fit TRBD2. The germline CDR1 and CDR2 sequences are SNHLY and FYNNEI. The CDR3 is made up of 17 amino acids. V lost 4 bases to trimming and J lost 0 bases; unmatched junction nucleotides: 9. DNA of the CDR3: TGTGCCAGCAGTGGCCGGGGGGGACAACCTAGCACAGATACGCAGTATTTT. Its protein product is CASSGRGGQPSTDTQYF.